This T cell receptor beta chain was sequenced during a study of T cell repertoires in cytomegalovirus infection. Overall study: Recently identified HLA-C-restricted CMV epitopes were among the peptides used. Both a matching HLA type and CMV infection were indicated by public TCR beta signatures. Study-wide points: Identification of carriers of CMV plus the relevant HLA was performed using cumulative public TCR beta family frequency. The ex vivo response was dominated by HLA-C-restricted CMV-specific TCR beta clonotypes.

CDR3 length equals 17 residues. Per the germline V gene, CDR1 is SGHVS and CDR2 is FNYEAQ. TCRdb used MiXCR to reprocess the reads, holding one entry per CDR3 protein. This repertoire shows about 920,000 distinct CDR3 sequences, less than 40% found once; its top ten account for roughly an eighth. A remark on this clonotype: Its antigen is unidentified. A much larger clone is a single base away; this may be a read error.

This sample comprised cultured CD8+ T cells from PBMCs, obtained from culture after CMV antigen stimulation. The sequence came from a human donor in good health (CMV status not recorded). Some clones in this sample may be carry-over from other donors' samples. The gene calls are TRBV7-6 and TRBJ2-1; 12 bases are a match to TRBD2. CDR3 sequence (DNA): TGTGCCAGCAGCTTAGTGCCTAGCGGGGGGGCCTACAGTGAGCAGTTCTTC. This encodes CASSLVPSGGAYSEQFF.